The present entry profiles one TCR beta chain with its context. This clone came up a few times. The specificity of this receptor is unknown. There are no base qualities to consult, and no much larger clone falls within one base. The protocol used for the library was the immunoSEQ multiplex PCR assay. The multiplex PCR relied on a mix of 60 forward primers for TCR Vbeta segments and 13 reverse primers for TCR Jbeta segments. The CDR3 region of rearranged TCR beta genes was amplified from genomic DNA by a multiplex PCR assay. Amplified TCR beta libraries were sequenced as 87-base-pair reads on the Illumina HiSeq System. The authors' analysis ran thus. Across the 500 to 850 repertoires, a later analysis counted 60 million to 90 million unique TCR beta chains, 9.5 million to 12 million of which were shared by at least two donors. Raw reads were error-corrected and collapsed into unique sequences with a nearest-neighbor algorithm that merged closely related sequences to remove PCR and sequencing errors. V, D and J gene segments were assigned by aligning CDR3 sequences to IMGT reference sequences. For a sequence to be retained, a match of at least six nucleotides was required to both a V gene segment and a J gene segment. Rearrangements were called productive when the CDR3 lacked stop codons and stayed in frame with V and J; all others were non-productive. Following IMGT convention, CDR3 was defined as the stretch from the second conserved V-encoded cysteine to the conserved J-encoded phenylalanine. Sequences without an unambiguous match to a single V gene segment were excluded from the earlier analysis of several hundred of the donors. In an earlier analysis of approximately 590 of the donors, a V segment was called functional when productive rearrangements were above 56.7%, and segregating when the standard deviation between donors exceeded 5%. A statistical classification framework was built to diagnose cytomegalovirus status from the catalog of TCR beta chain sequences. In a later analysis, TCR nucleotide sequences were compared against IMGT/GENE-DB human TR gene sequences so that V and J genes could be assigned. A later analysis assigned CDR3 sequences and most-parsimonious VDJ recombination scenarios with the TCRdist pipeline. In a later analysis, every TCR beta chain was defined by the combination of its CDR3 amino acid sequence and its V-gene family, and reads without a unique V-gene family were dropped. In a later analysis, some 600 highly shared, low-generation-probability nucleotide sequences were removed to address suspected cross-contamination and a sequencing artifact. In a later analysis, a clonal expansion index was calculated for each public chain from normalized within-repertoire ranks of inferred template counts. Generation probabilities in a later analysis came from a VDJ recombination model fitted to out-of-frame rearrangements, and those results were checked against IGoR. In a later analysis, TCR-TCR, TCR-HLA and TCR-CMV co-occurrence was scored with hypergeometric tests, and a repertoire-size bias correction was applied to TCR pairs. To estimate false discovery rates, a later analysis permuted the HLA or CMV assignments 20 times. A later analysis grouped co-occurring TCRs with DBSCAN, adding TCRdist sequence similarity when clustering within HLA-allele-positive subsets. Repertoires with fewer than 30,000 or more than 120,000 public chains, plus five repertoires with anomalous nucleotide sharing, were excluded from co-occurrence clustering. The immuneACCESS repertoire file appears here via TCRdb, limited to in-frame rearrangements. These files lack a portion of the clones; in checked studies, under half of the deficit traces to unresolved V genes, and the cause of the others is not known. That table is the source of V, J and clone size, and D and trimming were worked out from the DNA. The sample table holds roughly 140,000 clones, of which approximately 80% were seen once. The ten top clones hold about 2.5% of the sample.

These data come from a study of cytomegalovirus exposure and HLA in healthy donors (dated by TCRdb to about 2017). For the study in its entirety: An earlier analysis of approximately 640 of the donors reported approximately 300 Gb of sequence data and 120 million or so unique TCR beta sequences from roughly 200 million T cells. An early release that covered fewer than 750 HLA-typed donors contained 250 to 350 gigabases of sequencing data and 80 million or so unique TCR sequences. Among the roughly 380 genotyped donors, approximately 82% belonged to the genetic ancestry cluster associated with self-reported Caucasian donors. The study aimed to test whether signatures of past pathogen exposure could be identified by cataloging public T cell receptors. The T cell repertoires of 666 subjects were profiled by immunosequencing and related to cytomegalovirus serostatus. A separate validation cohort of some 130 different subjects was used in addition to the approximately 700-subject first cohort. High-throughput TCR immunosequencing, statistical association of individual TCRs with disease status, and machine learning were combined to predict cytomegalovirus infection status. A later analysis re-analyzed previously published TCR beta repertoires from 650 to 800 donors and added high-resolution HLA genotyping to study TCR occurrence patterns. The later analysis used no new phenotypic data to find candidate immune exposures, relying instead on TCR beta sequences and their occurrence across donors. An earlier analysis of 587 of the donors used high-throughput TCR beta sequencing to judge whether each TCR beta V gene segment behaved as functional or pseudogenic. Donor age, sex, ethnicity and CMV serostatus were compiled alongside the repertoire data. Genome-wide SNP genotypes for about 65% of the 666 donors were used in a later genetic analysis, which treated that subset as a discovery cohort. All discovery cohort repertoires had been generated using a single sequencing platform. Both class I and class II loci were covered by HLA typing, at four-digit resolution. The number of typed donors differed by locus: about 620-640 for A, B, C, DRB1 and DQB1; 522 for DQA1; around 610 for DPA1; and some 430 for DPB1. Roughly 5 DR-DQ haplotypes were handled as single units for association and clustering, since linkage in the cohort was strong. Across some 400 genotyped donors of the cohort, an average of about 250,000 unique TCR beta nucleotide sequences per donor were sequenced, and roughly 18% of those sequences were non-productive.

The germline ends are 19 bases apart after V is trimmed by 6 bases and J by 4 bases. The germline V gene (reference sequence) yields LNHDA for CDR1 and SQIVND for CDR2. From its cysteine to its phenylalanine, the CDR3 spans 16 amino acids. Only CDR3 DNA remains: 48 bases, in frame from the first base. General findings and caveats noted by the study authors: It was suggested by the authors that the approach could potentially be generalized to other disease states and immunological phenotypes. Cytomegalovirus status was reported to be diagnosed by the classifier with high specificity and sensitivity in both the original and validation cohorts. In the study, 150 to 200 TCR beta chains were listed as associated with cytomegalovirus. According to a later analysis, most CMV-associated TCR beta chains appeared to be HLA-restricted, and the HLA associations seemed to be driven largely by CMV exposure. CMV serostatus was the only immune exposure information available for the cohort. A group of highly shared sequence variants was considered likely to be a technical artifact of the sequencing pipeline. Specific HLA alleles were associated with around 18,000 TCR beta sequences at a false discovery rate of 0.05 in a later analysis. A few of the identified cytomegalovirus-associated TCR beta chains were confirmed in vitro to be specific for cytomegalovirus antigens. Correlated functional status among segregating V segments might be attributable to linkage disequilibrium, but an unknown experimental factor could not be ruled out. An association between a missense DCLRE1C variant and V-gene and J-gene trimming of TCR beta chains was found in a later genetic analysis and replicated in an independent cohort. The presence/absence analyses assumed that sequencing depth was roughly uniform across donors, and that assumption may not be true. In an earlier analysis of approximately 590 of the donors, most TCR beta V segments appeared in productive rearrangements about 87% or about 30% of the time, broadly matching IMGT annotations. When HLA alleles, especially DR and DQ, strongly co-occurred, TCR associations were difficult to assign to individual alleles. This cohort had only TCR beta chains sequenced, and the lack of alpha or paired-chain data limited which features could be detected. Because the 87-base-pair reads could not distinguish some IMGT-functional V segments, including TRBV6-2 and TRBV6-3, those segments were excluded. A further reported finding was that TCR beta sequences accurately predicted the HLA-A and HLA-B alleles for most subjects in the first cohort. In a later analysis, several top co-occurrence clusters were reported to appear linked to parvovirus B19, influenza, CMV and Epstein-Barr virus. Compared with equally common non-associated chains, HLA-associated TCR beta chains in a later analysis were more clonally expanded and had lower generation probabilities. Because counts were too low, some 17 rarely observed V segments, including chromosome 9 orphons, were excluded from the earlier analysis of under 650 of the donors. Compared with the roughly 700-donor mean, donors in an Asian-associated ancestry cluster had fewer N-insertions in productive TCRs, according to a later genetic analysis. Because some donors lacked HLA typing at each locus, the association tests relied only on the typed subset. In a later analysis, the rate of TCR association differed among HLA loci, with DRB1 alleles having the most associated TCRs and HLA-C alleles having the fewest. Most TCR sequences were seen in very few donors, while some public TCRs were found in many individuals.

In total, roughly 670 healthy bone marrow donors made up the cohort. Cohort members were all nominally healthy when sampled, although unrecorded immune exposures were likely present. The donor was CMV seropositive and was included in the group of 250 to 300 seropositive cohort members. A peripheral blood sample was collected from each donor, and TCR beta sequencing was performed on peripheral blood mononuclear cells. Genomic DNA was extracted from the blood cell samples with the Qiagen DNeasy Blood Extraction Kit. The chain links TRBV19 with TRBJ1-3; the D segment cannot be called with confidence. This clonotype was obtained from a woman aged 18 to 35 in good health and CMV-seropositive. The sequencing input was PBMCs. The DNA sequence is TGTGCCAGTAGAACTAGTGATGCATCTTACGGAAACACCATATATTTT. Its protein product is CASRTSDASYGNTIYF.